The 27 T cell receptor beta chains below were found in one sample sequenced in a study of human T cells and chemical hapten exposure. Noted time point: pre-sensitization, week 0. The treatment: therapeutic diphenylcyclopropenone sensitization with weekly scalp DPC. TCRdb used MiXCR to reprocess the RACE reads, holding one entry per CDR3 protein. The sample lists more than 80,000 distinct CDR3 sequences, less than 14% occurring once. The sample here was whole blood, taken in connection with sensitization to the hapten diphenylcyclopropenone (DPC). The origin of the receptors is a woman aged 55-70 years with alopecia areata. Some clones in this sample may be carry-over from other donors' samples.

The table lists this clonotype with many counts. The chain uses TRBV6-5 and TRBJ2-6; D is uncertain. CDR3 length equals 15 residues. Between the trimmed V and J ends, which lost 6 bases and 0 bases, there was a span of 9 bases. From germline, CDR1 is MNHEY and CDR2 SVGAGI. CDR3 DNA sequence: TGTGCCAGCAGCTCCCCAGGCTCTGGGGCCAACGTCCTGACTTTC. The encoded protein is CASSSPGSGANVLTF.

This clonotype was seen ten or more times. J is TRBJ2-7 and V is TRBV2, with TRBD2 as a possible D gene (6 bases). Germline CDR1 and CDR2: SNHLY and FYNNEI. V shed 6 bases and J shed 1 base, with 13 bases lying between them. The CDR3 runs 14 residues. The CDR3 loop is CASRVASESYEQYF. CDR3 in DNA: TGTGCCAGCAGGGTGGCTAGCGAATCCTACGAGCAGTACTTC.

This clonotype was counted only a few times. CDR3 loop: CASSQWTVNQPQHF. Written as DNA, the CDR3 is TGCGCCAGCAGCCAGTGGACAGTCAATCAGCCCCAGCATTTT. The chain joins TRBV4-1 to TRBJ1-5, with TRBD1 as a possible D gene (6 bases). Trimming took 3 bases from V and 3 from J, leaving 9 bases between them. Germline V gene sequence: CDR1 MGHRA, CDR2 YSYEKL. The CDR3 sequence is 14 residues long.

This clonotype was recorded at least ten times. The chain combines TRBV10-2 with TRBJ1-3; no reliable D call. The ends were cut back, 2 bases at V and 0 bases at J, with 8 bases in the middle. The CDR3 is made up of 15 amino acids. Germline assignment: CDR1 WSHSY and CDR2 SAAADI. The CDR3 protein is CASSERPSSGNTIYF. The CDR3 DNA reads as TGCGCCAGCAGTGAGAGACCAAGCTCTGGAAACACCATATATTTT.

The V gene is TRBV18, the J gene TRBJ2-1, with D perhaps TRBD1 (6 bases). Trimming stripped 3 bases from V and 8 bases from J, with 14 bases between. Germline V gene data show CDR1 as KGHSH and CDR2 as LQKENI. The CDR3 spans 14 residues. CDR3 in amino acids: CASSPDRRRDEQFF. The CDR3 DNA is TGTGCCAGCTCACCCGACAGGAGACGGGATGAGCAGTTCTTC.

The chain combines TRBV7-2 with TRBJ2-7, with TRBD2 matching 11 bases. The CDR3 length is 15 residues. Germline-derived CDR1 and CDR2 are SGHTA and FQGNSA. V was pared by 1 base and J by 7 bases, with 6 bases of the junction left unmatched. The chain's CDR3 is CASSLGPSGGREQYF. For the CDR3, the DNA is TGTGCCAGCAGCTTAGGACCTAGCGGGGGGCGGGAGCAGTACTTC.

This clonotype was seen a few times. V gene TRBV20-1 combines with J gene TRBJ2-5, with D possibly called TRBD1 or TRBD2 (5 bases each). The CDR3 sequence is 12 residues long. V was trimmed by 6 bases and J by 5 bases, leaving 13 bases between them. From germline, CDR1 is DFQATT and CDR2 SNEGSKA (reference sequence). The CDR3 loop is CSAPGARETQYF. CDR3 in DNA: TGCAGTGCCCCCGGGGCTAGGGAGACCCAGTACTTC.

This clonotype has ten or more counts. V and J are TRBV6-6 and TRBJ1-6; 7 positions match TRBD1. The CDR3 consists of 15 residues. The V gene's germline CDR1 is MNHNY and CDR2 SVGAGI (reference sequence). Losses at the gene ends were 6 bases for V and 9 bases for J; bases not matched to a gene: 11. The CDR3 is CASRPPTGFGSPLHF. CDR3 bases: TGTGCCAGCAGACCTCCGACAGGGTTTGGTTCACCCCTCCACTTT.

Ten or more counts support this clonotype. The rearrangement uses TRBV7-9 and TRBJ1-3; 8 bases line up with TRBD1. This CDR3 is 17 amino acids long. Germline assignment: CDR1 SEHNR and CDR2 FQNEAQ (reference sequence). Unmatched junction bases numbered 8, after V lost 4 bases and J lost 0 bases. CDR3 loop: CASSSLWTGSSGNTIYF. DNA of the CDR3: TGTGCCAGCAGCTCCCTCTGGACAGGGAGCTCTGGAAACACCATATATTTT.

This clonotype was picked up many times. The chain is built from TRBV27 and TRBJ1-6; unclear D gene. The CDR3 covers 12 residues. The V end was cut by 9 bases, the J end by 3 bases, with 6 bases between. Germline CDR1 is MNHEY and CDR2 is SMNVEV (reference sequence). Here the CDR3 DNA reads TGTGCCAGGATGATCTATAATTCACCCCTCCACTTT. It translates to CARMIYNSPLHF.

The chain combines TRBV12-3 or TRBV12-4 with TRBJ1-1; D not resolved. The CDR3 extends over 13 amino acids. Trimming removed 8 bases from V and 1 base from J, with 11 bases in between. The CDR3 here is CASGSVPNTEAFF. CDR3 DNA sequence: TGTGCCAGCGGCTCGGTGCCGAACACTGAAGCTTTCTTT.

The rearrangement uses TRBV29-1 and TRBJ1-5; a weak D match, TRBD1 (6 bases). V shed 4 bases and J shed 3 bases, with 10 bases lying between them. Germline values: CDR1 SQVTM, CDR2 ANQGSEA. This CDR3 is built from 13 residues. CDR3: CSVGRGPNQPQHF. CDR3 DNA sequence: TGCAGCGTTGGACGGGGGCCCAATCAGCCCCAGCATTTT.

This clonotype was observed a handful of times. The chain employs TRBV6-1 and TRBJ2-1; possible D gene TRBD2, 5 bases. CDR3 size: 14 residues. Germline CDR1 is MNHNS and CDR2 is SASEGT. Trimming cost V 6 bases and J 7 bases, with 16 bases left between them. This CDR3 reads CASRVNPGSNEQFF. The DNA of the CDR3 is TGTGCCAGCAGAGTCAACCCGGGGTCGAATGAGCAGTTCTTC.

This clonotype occurred a few times. The CDR3 reads CSARETGSYTEAFF. CDR3 bases: TGCAGTGCTAGAGAAACAGGCTCTTACACTGAAGCTTTCTTT. J is TRBJ1-1 and V is TRBV20-1, with D tentatively TRBD1 (5 bases). Trimming pared 0 bases from V and 3 bases from J, leaving 11 bases between. Germline values: CDR1 DFQATT, CDR2 SNEGSKA (reference sequence). CDR3 length: 14 residues.

This clonotype showed up many times. The chain carries TRBV6-1 and TRBJ2-7; 7 positions match TRBD1. The CDR3 extends over 16 amino acids. With V trimmed by 4 bases and J by 5 bases, 14 bases remained unmatched. In germline, CDR1 is MNHNS, CDR2 SASEGT. The CDR3 DNA sequence: TGTGCCAGCAGTGGTCAACAGGGGTCACGTATGAACGAGCAGTACTTC. Translating gives CASSGQQGSRMNEQYF.

The table lists this clonotype with many counts. This rearrangement joins TRBV29-1 to TRBJ2-1, with 10 bases matching TRBD1. The CDR3 has 14 residues. The germline gives CDR1 SQVTM, CDR2 ANQGSEA. Trimming at V came to 7 bases and at J to 3 bases, leaving 6 bases not matched to a gene. This CDR3 reads CSGGGTGDYNEQFF. The CDR3 DNA reads TGCAGCGGGGGTGGGACAGGGGACTACAATGAGCAGTTCTTC.

The chain recombines TRBV20-1 with TRBJ2-7, with TRBD1 matching 7 bases. V was pared by 6 bases and J by 2 bases, with 13 bases of the junction left unmatched. The CDR3 has 15 amino acids. From germline, CDR1 is DFQATT and CDR2 SNEGSKA (reference sequence). DNA for the CDR3: TGCAGTGCCAATACAGGGGACGGATTAACCTACGAGCAGTACTTC. Its translation is CSANTGDGLTYEQYF.

This clonotype was seen a handful of times. J is TRBJ2-2 and V is TRBV7-9, with 8 bases aligning to TRBD1. V trimming: 5 bases; J trimming: 4 bases; junction bases outside the gene matches: 6. Germline values: CDR1 SEHNR, CDR2 FQNEAQ (reference sequence). The CDR3 runs to 15 residues. CDR3 coding DNA: TGTGCCAGCAGCCTGGGACAGGCGGGCACCGGGGAGCTGTTTTTT. It translates to CASSLGQAGTGELFF.

This clonotype was counted between two and nine times. For the CDR3, the DNA is TGCGCCAGCAGCTTGGGTCGGTTTAATTCACCCCTCCACTTT. Its protein product is CASSLGRFNSPLHF. This rearrangement joins TRBV5-1 to TRBJ1-6; D gene unclear. The germline V gene has CDR1 SGHRS and CDR2 YFSETQ. V was clipped by 0 bases and J by 6 bases, with 7 bases between them. The CDR3 has 14 amino acids.

The sample holds one count of this clonotype. This sequence joins TRBV20-1 and TRBJ1-1; D not resolved. Germline lookup yields CDR1 DFQATT and CDR2 SNEGSKA (reference sequence). The CDR3 sequence is 13 residues long. V lost 5 bases and J 3 bases, leaving 13 bases between the germline ends. This chain's CDR3 is CSASYTEDTEAFF. The CDR3 DNA follows: TGCAGTGCTTCATACACAGAGGACACTGAAGCTTTCTTT.

This clonotype was observed at least ten times. This chain joins TRBV11-2 and TRBJ2-2; possibly TRBD2 for D (5 bases). CDR1 SGHAT and CDR2 FQNNGV come from the germline V gene. CDR3 length equals 14 residues. Trimming removed 6 bases at V and 3 bases at J, with 11 bases between. CDR3 coding DNA: TGTGCCAGCAGACCGGACTTTTACACCGGGGAGCTGTTTTTT. Translated: CASRPDFYTGELFF.

The chain joins TRBV15 to TRBJ2-3, with a weak D call TRBD2 (5 bases). The CDR3 runs to 15 residues. Between the trimmed V and J ends, which lost 0 bases and 1 base, there was a span of 8 bases. Germline V gene sequence: CDR1 LNHNV, CDR2 YYDKDF (reference sequence). The CDR3: CATSREIGGTDTQYF. CDR3 nucleotides: TGTGCCACCAGCAGAGAAATCGGGGGCACAGATACGCAGTATTTT.

This clonotype was seen a handful of times. V is TRBV6-4 and J is TRBJ1-5, with D unclear. The V and J ends lost 4 bases and 4 bases respectively, with 8 bases between them. Germline CDR1 and CDR2: MRHNA and SNTAGT. CDR3 length equals 13 residues. CDR3 region: CASSVTVNQPQHF. Here the CDR3 DNA reads TGTGCCAGCAGTGTAACAGTAAATCAGCCCCAGCATTTT.

This clonotype was observed a few times. This chain uses TRBV12-3 or TRBV12-4 with TRBJ1-1; a weak D match, TRBD1 (6 bases). The CDR3 sequence is 14 residues long. The ends were cut back, 1 base at V and 6 bases at J, with 12 bases in the middle. CDR3 residues: CASSLGAGVPEAFF. DNA of the CDR3: TGTGCCAGCAGTTTAGGGGCAGGGGTGCCTGAAGCTTTCTTT.

The table lists this clonotype with a few counts. The V call is TRBV29-1, the J call TRBJ1-2, with a tentative D call TRBD1 (6 bases). Per the germline V gene, CDR1 is SQVTM and CDR2 is ANQGSEA. The CDR3 is made up of 12 amino acids. Deletions cut 4 bases from V and 5 bases from J, with 11 bases between. CDR3 DNA sequence: TGCAGCGTTGGGGGAACAGGGTATGGCTACACCTTC. This codes for CSVGGTGYGYTF.

This clonotype was picked up a small number of times. The rearrangement uses TRBV7-9 and TRBJ2-2; D possibly uses TRBD1 or TRBD2 (6 bases each). V was shortened by 3 bases and J by 3 bases, with 14 bases between the two germline ends. Germline values: CDR1 SEHNR, CDR2 FQNEAQ (reference sequence). The CDR3 has 16 amino acids. The CDR3 sequence is CASSFSGAGDTGELFF. CDR3 sequence (DNA): TGTGCCAGCAGCTTCTCGGGGGCGGGTGACACCGGGGAGCTGTTTTTT.

The chain combines TRBV5-4 with TRBJ2-1; TRBD2 matches at 13 bases. CDR1 SGHNT and CDR2 YYREEE come from the germline V gene (reference sequence). J gave up 8 bases and V 4 bases, and 6 bases lay outside the gene matches. The CDR3 spans 15 residues. The CDR3 is CASSQSTSGGDEQFF. CDR3 nucleotides: TGTGCCAGCAGCCAAAGCACTAGCGGGGGGGATGAGCAGTTCTTC.